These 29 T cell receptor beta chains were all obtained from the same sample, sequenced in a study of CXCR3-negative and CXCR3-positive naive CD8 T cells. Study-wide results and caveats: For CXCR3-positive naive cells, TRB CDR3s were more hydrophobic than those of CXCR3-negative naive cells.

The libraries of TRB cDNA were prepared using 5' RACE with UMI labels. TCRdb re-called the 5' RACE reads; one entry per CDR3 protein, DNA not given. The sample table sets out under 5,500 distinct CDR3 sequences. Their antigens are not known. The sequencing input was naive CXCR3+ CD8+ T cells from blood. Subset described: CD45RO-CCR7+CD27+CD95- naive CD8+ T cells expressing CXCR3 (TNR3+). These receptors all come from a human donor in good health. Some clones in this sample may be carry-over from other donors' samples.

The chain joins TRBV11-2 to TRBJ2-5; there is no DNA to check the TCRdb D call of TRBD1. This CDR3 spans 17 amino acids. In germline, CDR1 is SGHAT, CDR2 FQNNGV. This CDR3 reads CASSLEWDGEYKETQYF.

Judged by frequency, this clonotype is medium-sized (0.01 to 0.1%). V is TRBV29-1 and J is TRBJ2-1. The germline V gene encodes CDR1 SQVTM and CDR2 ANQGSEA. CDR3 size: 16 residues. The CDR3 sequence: CSVEDQWSMVAGEQFF.

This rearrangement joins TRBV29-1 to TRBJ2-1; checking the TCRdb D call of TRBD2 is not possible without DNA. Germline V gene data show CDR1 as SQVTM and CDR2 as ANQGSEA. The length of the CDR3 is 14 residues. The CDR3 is CSGVAGGPSNEQFF.

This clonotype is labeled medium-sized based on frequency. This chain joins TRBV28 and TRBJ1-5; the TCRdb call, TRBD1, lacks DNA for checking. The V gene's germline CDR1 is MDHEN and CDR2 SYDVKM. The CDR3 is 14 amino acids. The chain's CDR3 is CASSLDRGNQPQHF.

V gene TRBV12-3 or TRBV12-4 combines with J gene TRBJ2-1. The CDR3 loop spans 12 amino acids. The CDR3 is CASSNGYNEQFF.

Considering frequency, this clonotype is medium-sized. The CDR3 protein is CSVEGSGLSNEQFF. The chain has TRBV29-1 and TRBJ2-1; lacking DNA, the TRBD2 call made by TCRdb goes unchecked. The CDR3 is made up of 14 amino acids. Germline V CDR1 and CDR2: SQVTM, ANQGSEA.

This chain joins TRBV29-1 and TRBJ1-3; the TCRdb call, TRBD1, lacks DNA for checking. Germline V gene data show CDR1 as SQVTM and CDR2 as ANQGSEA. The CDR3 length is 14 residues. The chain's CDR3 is CSVTGQGPGNTIYF.

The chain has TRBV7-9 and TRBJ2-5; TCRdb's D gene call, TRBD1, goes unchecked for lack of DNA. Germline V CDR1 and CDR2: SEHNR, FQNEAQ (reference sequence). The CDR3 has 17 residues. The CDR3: CASSLRVSGHPQETQYF.

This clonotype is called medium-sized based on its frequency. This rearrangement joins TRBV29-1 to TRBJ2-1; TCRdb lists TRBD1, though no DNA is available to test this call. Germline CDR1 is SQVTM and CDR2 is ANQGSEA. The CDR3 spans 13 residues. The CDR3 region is CSGDSGGYNEQFF.

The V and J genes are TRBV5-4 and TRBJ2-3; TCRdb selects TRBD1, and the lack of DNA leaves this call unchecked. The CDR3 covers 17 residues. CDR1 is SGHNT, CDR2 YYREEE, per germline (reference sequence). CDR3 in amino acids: CASRRDRTTRSTDTQYF. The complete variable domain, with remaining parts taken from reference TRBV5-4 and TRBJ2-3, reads ETGVTQSPTHLIKTRGQQVTLRCSSQSGHNTVSWYQQALGQGPQFIFQYYREEENGRGNFPPRFSGLQFPNYSSELNVNALELDDSALYLCASRRDRTTRSTDTQYFGPGTRLTVL.

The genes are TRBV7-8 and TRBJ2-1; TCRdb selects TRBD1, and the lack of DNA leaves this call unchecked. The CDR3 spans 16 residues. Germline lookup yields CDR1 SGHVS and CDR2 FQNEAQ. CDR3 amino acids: CASSWDRVGGGNEQFF.

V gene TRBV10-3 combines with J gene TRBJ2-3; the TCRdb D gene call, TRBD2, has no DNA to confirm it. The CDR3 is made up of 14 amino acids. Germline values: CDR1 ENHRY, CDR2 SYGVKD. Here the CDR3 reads CAISEGPYTDTQYF.

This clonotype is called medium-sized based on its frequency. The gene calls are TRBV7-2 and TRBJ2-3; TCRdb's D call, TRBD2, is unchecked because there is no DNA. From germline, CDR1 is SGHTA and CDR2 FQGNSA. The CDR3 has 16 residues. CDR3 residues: CASSLALAGGLDTQYF.

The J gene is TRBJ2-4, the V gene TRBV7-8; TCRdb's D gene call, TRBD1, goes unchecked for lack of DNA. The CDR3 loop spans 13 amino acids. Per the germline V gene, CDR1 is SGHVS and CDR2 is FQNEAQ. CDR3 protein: CASSGPAPNIQYF.

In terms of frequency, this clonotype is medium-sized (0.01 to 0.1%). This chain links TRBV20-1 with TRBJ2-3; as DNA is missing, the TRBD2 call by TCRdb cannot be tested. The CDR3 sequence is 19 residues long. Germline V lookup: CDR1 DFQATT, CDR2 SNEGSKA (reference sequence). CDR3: CSASSRLAGGPHREDTQYF.

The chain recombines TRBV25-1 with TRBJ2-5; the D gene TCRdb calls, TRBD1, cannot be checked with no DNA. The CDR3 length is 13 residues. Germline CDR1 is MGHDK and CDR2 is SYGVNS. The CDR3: CASSEYRAETQYF.

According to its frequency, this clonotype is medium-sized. The CDR3 here is CASSKGLARWEVTGELFF. The gene calls are TRBV21-1 and TRBJ2-2; checking the TCRdb D call of TRBD2 is not possible without DNA. TRBV21-1 is assigned pseudogene status. The CDR3 is made up of 18 amino acids.

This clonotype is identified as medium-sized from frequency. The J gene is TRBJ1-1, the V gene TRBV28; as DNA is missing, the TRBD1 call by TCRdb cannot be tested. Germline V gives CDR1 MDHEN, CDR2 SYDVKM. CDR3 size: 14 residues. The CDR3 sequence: CASSLTGGSTEAFF.

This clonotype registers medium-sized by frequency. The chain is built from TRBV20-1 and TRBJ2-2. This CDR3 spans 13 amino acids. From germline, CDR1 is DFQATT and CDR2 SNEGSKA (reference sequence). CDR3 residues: CSVGEGNTGELFF.

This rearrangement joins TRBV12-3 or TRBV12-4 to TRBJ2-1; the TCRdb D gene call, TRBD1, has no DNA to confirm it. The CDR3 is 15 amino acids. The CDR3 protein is CASKQGPSPYNEQFF.

CDR3 protein: CSVEDIQGFVSDTQYF. The chain is built from TRBV29-1 and TRBJ2-3. This CDR3 has 16 amino acids. Germline CDR1 and CDR2: SQVTM and ANQGSEA.

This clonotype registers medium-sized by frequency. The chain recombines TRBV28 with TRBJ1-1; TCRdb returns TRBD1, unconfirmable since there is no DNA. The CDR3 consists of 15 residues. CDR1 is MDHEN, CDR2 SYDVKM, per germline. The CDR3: CASSVRDGLNTEAFF. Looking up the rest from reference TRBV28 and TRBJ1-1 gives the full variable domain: DVKVTQSSRYLVKRTGEKVFLECVQDMDHENMFWYRQDPGLGLRLIYFSYDVKMKEKGDIPEGYSVSREKKERFSLILESASTNQTSMYLCASSVRDGLNTEAFFGQGTRLTVV.

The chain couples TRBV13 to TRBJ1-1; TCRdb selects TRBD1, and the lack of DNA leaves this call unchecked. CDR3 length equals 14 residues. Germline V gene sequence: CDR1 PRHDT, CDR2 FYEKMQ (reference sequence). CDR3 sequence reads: CASSSAGLVTEAFF.

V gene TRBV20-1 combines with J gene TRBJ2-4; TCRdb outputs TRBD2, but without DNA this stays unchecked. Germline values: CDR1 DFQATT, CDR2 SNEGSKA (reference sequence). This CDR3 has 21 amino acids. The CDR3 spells CSAIGIRVAENVPLAKNIQYF.

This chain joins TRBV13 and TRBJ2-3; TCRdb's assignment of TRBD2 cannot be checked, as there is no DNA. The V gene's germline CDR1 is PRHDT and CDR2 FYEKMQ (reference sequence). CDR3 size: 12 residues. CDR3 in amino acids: CASSYGTRDQYF.

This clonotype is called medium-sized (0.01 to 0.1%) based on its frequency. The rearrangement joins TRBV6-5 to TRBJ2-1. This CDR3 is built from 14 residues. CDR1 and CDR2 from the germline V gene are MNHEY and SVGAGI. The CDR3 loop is CASSRRLLGDEQFF.

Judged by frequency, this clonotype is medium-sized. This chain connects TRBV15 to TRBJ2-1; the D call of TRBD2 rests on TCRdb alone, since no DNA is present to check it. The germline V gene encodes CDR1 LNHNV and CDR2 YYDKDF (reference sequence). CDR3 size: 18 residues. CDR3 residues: CATQQTSGRNVGVNEQFF. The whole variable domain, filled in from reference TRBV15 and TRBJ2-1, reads DAMVIQNPRYQVTQFGKPVTLSCSQTLNHNVMYWYQQKSSQAPKLLFHYYDKDFNNEADTPDNFQSRRPNTSFCFLDIRSPGLGDTAMYLCATQQTSGRNVGVNEQFFGPGTRLTVL.

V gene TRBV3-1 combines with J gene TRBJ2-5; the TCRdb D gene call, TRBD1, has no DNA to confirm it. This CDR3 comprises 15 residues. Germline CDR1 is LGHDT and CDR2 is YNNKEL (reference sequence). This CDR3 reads CASSQDSGGQETQYF.

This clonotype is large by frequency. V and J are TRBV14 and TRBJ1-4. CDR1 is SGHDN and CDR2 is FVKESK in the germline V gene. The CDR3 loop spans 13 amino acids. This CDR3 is CASSQSIREKLFF.